A single sample is the source of the 28 T cell receptor beta chains below, sequenced in a study of identical twins. TCRdb re-analysed the 5' RACE reads in MiXCR, keeping a single row per CDR3 protein. The table lists 450,000 or so distinct CDR3 sequences, about 24% of them singletons. This sample was also put to use in a study of T cells expressing NK-cell markers.

Sequencing was carried out using CD4+ T cells sorted from blood. All receptors derive from a woman aged 18-30 years in good health.

This clonotype appeared a few times. The rearrangement joins TRBV5-1 to TRBJ2-5, with TRBD2 identical over 9 bases. CDR1 is SGHRS, CDR2 YFSETQ, per germline. The CDR3 totals 15 residues. The V and J ends lost 0 bases and 3 bases, in that order; junction bases with no gene match: 3. The CDR3 reads CASSLGGRAEETQYF. DNA for the CDR3: TGCGCCAGCAGCTTGGGCGGGAGGGCCGAAGAGACCCAGTACTTC.

The chain joins TRBV3-1 to TRBJ1-1; 7 bases match TRBD1. J gave up 0 bases and V 8 bases, and 6 bases lay outside the gene matches. CDR1 LGHDT and CDR2 YNNKEL come from the germline V gene (reference sequence). The CDR3 spans 14 residues. CDR3 in amino acids: CASRQGGLNTEAFF. DNA of the CDR3: TGTGCCAGCCGACAGGGAGGGCTGAACACTGAAGCTTTCTTT.

This CDR3 reads CASSRGRFSYEQYF. In DNA form, the CDR3 reads TGTGCCAGCAGCCGGGGAAGGTTCTCCTACGAGCAGTACTTC. This rearrangement joins TRBV4-2 to TRBJ2-7; no clear D. The CDR3 runs 14 residues. CDR1 LGHNA and CDR2 YNFKEQ come from the germline V gene. The V end was cut by 4 bases, the J end by 0 bases, with 10 bases between.

The V gene is TRBV7-8, the J gene TRBJ2-5; D is possibly TRBD1 (5 bases). Between the trimmed V and J ends, which lost 6 bases and 7 bases, there was a span of 12 bases. Germline V gene data show CDR1 as SGHVS and CDR2 as FQNEAQ. The CDR3 is 12 residues long. CDR3 region: CASSQGFWTQYF. As DNA, the CDR3 is TGTGCCAGCAGTCAGGGTTTTTGGACCCAGTACTTC.

J is TRBJ2-1 and V is TRBV19; 9 nucleotides agree with TRBD2. CDR1 and CDR2 from the germline V gene are LNHDA and SQIVND (reference sequence). V shed 3 bases, J shed 6 bases, and the junction held 6 bases outside the gene matches. The CDR3 length is 15 residues. DNA of the CDR3: TGTGCCAGTAGTATCATCGGGACTAGCTCCAATGAGCAGTTCTTC. It specifies CASSIIGTSSNEQFF. Drawing the rest from reference TRBV19 and TRBJ2-1, the complete variable domain is DGGITQSPKYLFRKEGQNVTLSCEQNLNHDAMYWYRQDPGQGLRLIYYSQIVNDFQKGDIAEGYSVSREKKESFPLTVTSAQKNPTAFYLCASSIIGTSSNEQFFGPGTRLTVL.

The rearrangement uses TRBV20-1 and TRBJ2-1; TRBD2 matches at 14 bases. The V gene's germline CDR1 is DFQATT and CDR2 SNEGSKA (reference sequence). The CDR3 sequence is 14 residues long. The V segment lost 6 bases and the J segment 6 bases; nucleotides outside the gene matches: 4. The CDR3 nucleotides read TGCAGTGCGATGACTAGCGGGAGGGCCAATGAGCAGTTCTTC. Protein product: CSAMTSGRANEQFF.

This clonotype came up a few times. The CDR3 protein is CSAPRQGYTDTQYF. CDR3 in DNA: TGCAGTGCTCCACGACAGGGCTATACAGATACGCAGTATTTT. The chain has TRBV20-1 and TRBJ2-3; 7 nucleotides align to TRBD1. V lost 5 bases, J lost 3 bases, and 8 bases stayed unmatched. Looked up from germline, CDR1 is DFQATT and CDR2 is SNEGSKA (reference sequence). CDR3 length: 14 amino acids.

J is TRBJ1-2 and V is TRBV5-5; TRBD1 matches 9 bases. This CDR3 comprises 16 residues. CDR1 is SGHKS and CDR2 is YYEKEE in the germline V gene (reference sequence). The V and J ends lost 1 base and 4 bases, in that order; junction bases with no gene match: 8. DNA of the CDR3: TGTGCCAGCAGCTTGTTACAGGACAGGGGTCCCTATGGCTACACCTTC. It specifies CASSLLQDRGPYGYTF.

The chain uses TRBV20-1 and TRBJ2-7; 8 nucleotides agree with TRBD2. This CDR3 has 16 residues. Germline V CDR1 and CDR2: DFQATT, SNEGSKA (reference sequence). V was clipped by 1 base and J by 4 bases; unmatched bases: 12. The CDR3 loop reads CSARVGGGRGAYEQYF. DNA of the CDR3: TGCAGTGCTAGAGTGGGAGGAGGGCGGGGGGCTTACGAGCAGTACTTC.

This sequence joins TRBV2 and TRBJ2-1; 9 bases align to TRBD2. Germline loops: CDR1 SNHLY, CDR2 FYNNEI. CDR3 length equals 17 residues. The ends lost 4 bases at V and 0 bases at J; junction bases unmatched: 7. The CDR3 spells CASSGLSGGTSYNEQFF. CDR3 DNA: TGTGCCAGCAGTGGATTGAGCGGGGGGACCTCCTACAATGAGCAGTTCTTC.

There are many counts of this clonotype. J is TRBJ2-1 and V is TRBV5-1; TRBD1 is a possible D gene (6 bases). The CDR3 loop spans 14 amino acids. V shed 6 bases and J shed 6 bases, with 16 bases lying between them. Germline assignment: CDR1 SGHRS and CDR2 YFSETQ. CDR3 coding DNA: TGCGCCAGCATGAGGACGACAGGTGGCAATGAGCAGTTCTTC. This translates into CASMRTTGGNEQFF.

This clonotype has a count of ten or more. Here the CDR3 reads CASSLAGWEAFF. The CDR3 nucleotides are TGCGCCAGCAGCTTGGCCGGATGGGAAGCTTTCTTT. This rearrangement joins TRBV5-1 to TRBJ1-1; D remains unclear. The CDR3 has 12 residues. Germline values: CDR1 SGHRS, CDR2 YFSETQ. Trimming pared 0 bases from V and 8 bases from J, leaving 8 bases between.

The chain has TRBV29-1 and TRBJ2-1; 7 nucleotides line up with TRBD1. Trimming removed 2 bases from V and 7 bases from J; junction bases left unmatched: 2. The CDR3 has 12 residues. The germline V gene has CDR1 SQVTM and CDR2 ANQGSEA. The CDR3 DNA sequence: TGCAGCGTTGAACCGACAGGGAATGAGCAGTTCTTC. It encodes CSVEPTGNEQFF.

The chain recombines TRBV6-6 with TRBJ1-6, with D perhaps TRBD1 (5 bases). Germline V lookup: CDR1 MNHNY, CDR2 SVGAGI (reference sequence). With 5 bases removed from V and 10 bases from J, the gap between germline ends came to 12 bases. The CDR3 contains 13 residues. The CDR3 region has the DNA TGTGCCAGCAGTCCCAGGGTGGAGTCACCCCTCCACTTT. Translating it yields CASSPRVESPLHF.

The V gene is TRBV11-3, the J gene TRBJ2-7; 7 nucleotides align to TRBD2. CDR1 is SGHNT, CDR2 YENEEA, per germline. The CDR3 has 14 residues. V lost 7 bases, J lost 1 base, and 7 bases stayed unmatched. The CDR3 sequence: CASTPRRESYEQYF. CDR3 bases: TGTGCCAGCACCCCCAGGCGGGAGTCCTACGAGCAGTACTTC.

This clonotype turned up a few times. The V gene is TRBV5-1, the J gene TRBJ2-2, with no clear D. The CDR3 covers 16 residues. V was trimmed by 0 bases and J by 3 bases, leaving 12 bases between them. The germline V gene has CDR1 SGHRS and CDR2 YFSETQ. CDR3 sequence (DNA): TGCGCCAGCAGCTTGGGTCTCAAACCTGACACCGGGGAGCTGTTTTTT. This codes for CASSLGLKPDTGELFF.

This clonotype has only one observation. This chain uses TRBV12-3 or TRBV12-4 with TRBJ2-7; TRBD2 matches at 8 bases. After removal of 4 bases from V and 4 bases from J, the junction contained 6 bases not matched to a gene. The CDR3 has 14 amino acids. The DNA for the CDR3 is TGTGCCAGCAGTTATAGCGGGGCGGATTACGAGCAGTACTTC. This gives the protein CASSYSGADYEQYF.

The chain employs TRBV12-3 or TRBV12-4 and TRBJ2-2, with a weak D call TRBD1 (5 bases). The CDR3 extends over 17 amino acids. Trimming removed 4 bases at V and 5 bases at J, with 20 bases between. The DNA of the CDR3 is TGTGCCAGCAGTTCTTCCAGGGTTTTAGGATGGACCGGGGAGCTGTTTTTT. This encodes CASSSSRVLGWTGELFF.

This clonotype showed up just a few times. V usage is TRBV7-2 and J usage is TRBJ1-5; the D gene is possibly TRBD1 (5 bases). The CDR3 is 16 amino acids. Germline values: CDR1 SGHTA, CDR2 FQGNSA. V was pared by 2 bases and J by 3 bases, with 14 bases between. CDR3 sequence: CASSLRGSRINQPQHF. The CDR3 nucleotides are TGTGCCAGCAGCTTAAGGGGATCCAGGATCAATCAGCCCCAGCATTTT.

This clonotype showed up just a few times. The chain uses TRBV29-1 and TRBJ2-7; D unclear. The germline V gene encodes CDR1 SQVTM and CDR2 ANQGSEA. The CDR3 length is 12 residues. V gave up 4 bases and J gave up 4 bases, with 11 bases separating them. CDR3 nucleotides: TGCAGCGTTGGGGTCCGAACTTACGAGCAGTACTTC. Translated, it gives CSVGVRTYEQYF.

This clonotype was seen many times. This chain uses TRBV7-3 with TRBJ2-1; 9 bases are shared with TRBD2. The V gene's germline CDR1 is SGHTA and CDR2 FQGTGA. The CDR3 extends over 14 amino acids. Unmatched junction bases numbered 4, after V lost 5 bases and J lost 5 bases. The CDR3 nucleotides are TGTGCCAGCAGCCTGGGACTAGCTCACAATGAGCAGTTCTTC. It codes for CASSLGLAHNEQFF. Drawing the rest from reference TRBV7-3 and TRBJ2-1, the complete variable domain is GAGVSQTPSNKVTEKGKYVELRCDPISGHTALYWYRQSLGQGPEFLIYFQGTGAADDSGLPNDRFFAVRPEGSVSTLKIQRTERGDSAVYLCASSLGLAHNEQFFGPGTRLTVL.

There are a few counts of this clonotype. The chain uses TRBV12-3 or TRBV12-4 and TRBJ2-1; D assignment may be TRBD1 or TRBD2 (5 bases each). CDR3 length: 14 residues. V was trimmed by 6 bases and J by 1 base, leaving 10 bases between them. The CDR3 here is CASRGTASYNEQFF. The CDR3 nucleotides are TGTGCCAGCAGGGGGACGGCTTCCTACAATGAGCAGTTCTTC.

This clonotype was seen only a few times. CDR3 DNA sequence: TGTGCCAGCGCCCTGGAGACCAAAAACATTCAGTACTTC. It yields the protein CASALETKNIQYF. The chain joins TRBV12-3 or TRBV12-4 to TRBJ2-4; D is undetermined. The CDR3 is 13 amino acids. The V end lost 8 bases, the J end lost 2 bases, and 10 bases lay between the germline ends.

This clonotype was observed a few times. The genes are TRBV7-2 and TRBJ2-7, with D maybe TRBD2 (5 bases). CDR1 is SGHTA, CDR2 FQGNSA, per germline. The length of the CDR3 is 16 residues. V dropped 2 bases and J dropped 1 base, with 15 bases sitting between them. CDR3 sequence reads: CASSLSFFSASYEQYF. CDR3 DNA sequence: TGTGCCAGCAGCTTATCGTTTTTTAGCGCGTCCTACGAGCAGTACTTC.

This chain joins TRBV7-2 and TRBJ2-3; 8 positions match TRBD2. V lost 0 bases to trimming and J lost 1 base; unmatched junction nucleotides: 6. Germline CDR1 and CDR2: SGHTA and FQGNSA. The CDR3 loop spans 17 amino acids. CDR3 residues: CASSLAGSGRGTDTQYF. The CDR3 DNA sequence: TGTGCCAGCAGCTTAGCGGGTTCCGGGAGGGGCACAGATACGCAGTATTTT.

In its sample, this clonotype was seen a few times. The V and J genes are TRBV7-2 and TRBJ1-6; D gene unclear. CDR3 size: 12 residues. Germline loops: CDR1 SGHTA, CDR2 FQGNSA. The V end was cut by 2 bases, the J end by 13 bases, with 9 bases between. The CDR3: CASSLRIGPLHF. The DNA of the CDR3 is TGTGCCAGCAGCTTAAGGATAGGGCCCCTCCACTTT. The full variable domain, rest sourced from reference TRBV7-2 and TRBJ1-6, is GAGVSQSPSNKVTEKGKDVELRCDPISGHTALYWYRQSLGQGLEFLIYFQGNSAPDKSGLPSDRFSAERTGGSVSTLTIQRTQQEDSAVYLCASSLRIGPLHFGNGTRLTVT.

This chain connects TRBV5-5 to TRBJ2-3, with TRBD1 matching 7 bases. The V gene's germline CDR1 is SGHKS and CDR2 YYEKEE (reference sequence). This CDR3 comprises 17 residues. Trimming took 0 bases from V and 7 from J; bases not matched to a gene: 14. The CDR3 loop is CASSLAGLIKGAHTQYF. The CDR3 DNA is TGTGCCAGCAGCTTGGCCGGCTTGATAAAGGGGGCGCATACGCAGTATTTT.

The chain is built from TRBV7-2 and TRBJ1-6; maybe TRBD1 (5 bases). CDR1 is SGHTA, CDR2 FQGNSA, per germline. V lost 11 bases and J lost 6, with 17 bases in between. The CDR3 length is 14 residues. The CDR3 loop reads CAGTLGFTNSPLHF. The CDR3 nucleotides read TGTGCCGGGACTTTGGGGTTCACTAATTCACCCCTCCACTTT.